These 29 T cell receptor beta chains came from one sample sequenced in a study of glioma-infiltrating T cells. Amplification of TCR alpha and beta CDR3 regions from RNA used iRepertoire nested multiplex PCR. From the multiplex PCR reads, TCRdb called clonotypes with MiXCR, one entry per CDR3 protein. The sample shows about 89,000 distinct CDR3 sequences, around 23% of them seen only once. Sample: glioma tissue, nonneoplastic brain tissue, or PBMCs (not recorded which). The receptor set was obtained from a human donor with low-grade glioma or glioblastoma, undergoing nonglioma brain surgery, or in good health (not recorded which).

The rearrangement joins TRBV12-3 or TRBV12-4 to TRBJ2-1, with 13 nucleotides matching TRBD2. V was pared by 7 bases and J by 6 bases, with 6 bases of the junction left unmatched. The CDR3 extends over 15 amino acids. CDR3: CASIAGTSGINEQFF. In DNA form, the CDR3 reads TGTGCCAGCATTGCCGGGACTAGCGGGATCAATGAGCAGTTCTTC.

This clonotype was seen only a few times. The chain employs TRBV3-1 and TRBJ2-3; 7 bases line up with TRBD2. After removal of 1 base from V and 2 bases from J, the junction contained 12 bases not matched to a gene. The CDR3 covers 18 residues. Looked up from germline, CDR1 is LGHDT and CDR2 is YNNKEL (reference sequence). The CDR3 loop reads CASSQARFLAEYTDTQYF. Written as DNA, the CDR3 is TGTGCCAGCAGCCAAGCCCGGTTCCTAGCGGAGTACACAGATACGCAGTATTTT.

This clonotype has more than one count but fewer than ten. Written as DNA, the CDR3 is TGTGCCAGCAGCTTAGTTCAGGTGAACACTGAAGCTTTCTTT. This gives the protein CASSLVQVNTEAFF. The chain joins TRBV7-9 to TRBJ1-1, with D unresolved. Trimming removed 1 base from V and 0 bases from J, with 6 bases in between. The germline CDR1 and CDR2 sequences are SEHNR and FQNEAQ (reference sequence). The CDR3 spans 14 residues.

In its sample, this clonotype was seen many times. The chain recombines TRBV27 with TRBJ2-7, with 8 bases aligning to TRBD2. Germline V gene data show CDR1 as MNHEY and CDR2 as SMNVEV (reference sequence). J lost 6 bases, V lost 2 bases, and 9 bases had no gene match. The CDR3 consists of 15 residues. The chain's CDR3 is CASSLIRGRSSEQYF. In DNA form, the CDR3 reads TGTGCCAGCAGTTTAATCCGCGGGAGGAGTTCCGAGCAGTACTTC.

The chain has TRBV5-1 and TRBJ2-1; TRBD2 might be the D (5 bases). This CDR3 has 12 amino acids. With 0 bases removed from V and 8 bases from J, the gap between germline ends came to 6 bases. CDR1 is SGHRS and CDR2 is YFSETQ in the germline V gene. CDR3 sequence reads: CASSLAGDEQFF. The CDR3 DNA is TGCGCCAGCAGCTTGGCCGGGGATGAGCAGTTCTTC.

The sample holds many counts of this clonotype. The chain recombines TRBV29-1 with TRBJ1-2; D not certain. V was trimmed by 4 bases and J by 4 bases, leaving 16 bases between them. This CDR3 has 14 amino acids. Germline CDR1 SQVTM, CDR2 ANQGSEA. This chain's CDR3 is CSVGAGAPGYGYTF. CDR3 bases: TGCAGCGTTGGCGCGGGAGCCCCCGGCTATGGCTACACCTTC.

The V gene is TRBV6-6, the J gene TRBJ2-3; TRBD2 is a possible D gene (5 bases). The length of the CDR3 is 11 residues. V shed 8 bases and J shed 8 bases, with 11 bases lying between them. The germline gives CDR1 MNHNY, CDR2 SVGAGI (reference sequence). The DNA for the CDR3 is TGTGCCAGCGGAGGCCGGGGTACGCAGTATTTT. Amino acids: CASGGRGTQYF.

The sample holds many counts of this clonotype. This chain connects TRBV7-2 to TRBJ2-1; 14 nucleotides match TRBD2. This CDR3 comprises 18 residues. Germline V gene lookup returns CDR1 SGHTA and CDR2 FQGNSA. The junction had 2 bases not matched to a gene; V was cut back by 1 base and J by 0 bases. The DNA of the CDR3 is TGTGCCAGCAGCTTAGGGACTAGCGGGGGGAGCTCCTACAATGAGCAGTTCTTC. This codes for CASSLGTSGGSSYNEQFF.

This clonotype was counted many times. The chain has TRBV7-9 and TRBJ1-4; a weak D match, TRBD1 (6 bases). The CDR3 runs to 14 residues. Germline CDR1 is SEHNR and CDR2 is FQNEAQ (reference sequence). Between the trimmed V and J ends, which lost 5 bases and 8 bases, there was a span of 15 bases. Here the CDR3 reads CASSQEGGYEKLFF. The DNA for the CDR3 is TGTGCCAGCAGCCAGGAGGGGGGCTACGAAAAACTGTTTTTT.

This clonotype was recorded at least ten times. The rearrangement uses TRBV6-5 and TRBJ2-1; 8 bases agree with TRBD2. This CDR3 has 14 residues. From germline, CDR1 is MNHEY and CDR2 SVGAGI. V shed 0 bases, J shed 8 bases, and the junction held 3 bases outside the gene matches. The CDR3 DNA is TGTGCCAGCAGTTACTCCGGGACTAGATATGAGCAGTTCTTC. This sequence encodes CASSYSGTRYEQFF.

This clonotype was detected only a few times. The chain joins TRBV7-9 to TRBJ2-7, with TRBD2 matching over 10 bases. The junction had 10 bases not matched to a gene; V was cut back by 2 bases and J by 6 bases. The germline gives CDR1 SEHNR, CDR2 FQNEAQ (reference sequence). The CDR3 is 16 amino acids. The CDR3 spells CASSLMASGRGSEQYF. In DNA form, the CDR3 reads TGTGCCAGCAGCTTAATGGCTAGCGGGAGAGGGAGCGAGCAGTACTTC.

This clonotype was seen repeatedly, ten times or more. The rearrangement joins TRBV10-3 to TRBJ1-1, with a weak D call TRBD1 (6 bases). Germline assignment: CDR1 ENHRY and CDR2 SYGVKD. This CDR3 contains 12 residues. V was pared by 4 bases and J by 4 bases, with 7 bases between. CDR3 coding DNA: TGTGCCATCAGTGGCAGGGGCACTGAAGCTTTCTTT. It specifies CAISGRGTEAFF.

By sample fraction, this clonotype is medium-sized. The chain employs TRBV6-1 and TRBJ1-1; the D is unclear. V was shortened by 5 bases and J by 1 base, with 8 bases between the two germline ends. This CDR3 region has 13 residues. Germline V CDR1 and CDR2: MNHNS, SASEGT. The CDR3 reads CASSYPQNTEAFF. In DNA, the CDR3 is TGTGCCAGCAGTTATCCACAGAACACTGAAGCTTTCTTT.

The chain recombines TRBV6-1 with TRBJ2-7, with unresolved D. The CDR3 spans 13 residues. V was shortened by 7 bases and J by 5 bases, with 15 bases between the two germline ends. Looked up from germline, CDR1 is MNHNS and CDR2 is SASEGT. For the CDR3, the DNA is TGTGCCAGCAACGGAACGGGTAGGGACGAGCAGTACTTC. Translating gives CASNGTGRDEQYF.

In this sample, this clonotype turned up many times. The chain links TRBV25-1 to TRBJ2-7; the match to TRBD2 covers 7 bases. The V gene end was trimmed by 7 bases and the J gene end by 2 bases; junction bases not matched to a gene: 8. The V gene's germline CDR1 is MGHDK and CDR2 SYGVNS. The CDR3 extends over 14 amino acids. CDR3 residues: CASMSGRPPYEQYF. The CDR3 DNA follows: TGTGCCAGCATGTCCGGGAGGCCCCCCTACGAGCAGTACTTC.

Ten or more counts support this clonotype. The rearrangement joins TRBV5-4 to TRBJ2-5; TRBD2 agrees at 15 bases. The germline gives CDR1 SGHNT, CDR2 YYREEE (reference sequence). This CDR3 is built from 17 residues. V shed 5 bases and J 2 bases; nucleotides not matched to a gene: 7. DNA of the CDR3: TGTGCCAGCAGATCGGGACTAGCGGGAGGAGGGCAAGAGACCCAGTACTTC. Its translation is CASRSGLAGGGQETQYF. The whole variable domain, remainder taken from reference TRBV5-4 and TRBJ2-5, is ETGVTQSPTHLIKTRGQQVTLRCSSQSGHNTVSWYQQALGQGPQFIFQYYREEENGRGNFPPRFSGLQFPNYSSELNVNALELDDSALYLCASRSGLAGGGQETQYFGPGTRLLVL.

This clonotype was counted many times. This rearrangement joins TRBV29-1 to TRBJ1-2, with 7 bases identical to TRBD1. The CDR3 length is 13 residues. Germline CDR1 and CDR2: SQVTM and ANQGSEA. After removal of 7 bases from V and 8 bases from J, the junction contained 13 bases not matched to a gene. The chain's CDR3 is CSARGTEPIGYTF. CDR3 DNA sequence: TGCAGCGCCCGGGGGACAGAGCCAATAGGCTACACCTTC.

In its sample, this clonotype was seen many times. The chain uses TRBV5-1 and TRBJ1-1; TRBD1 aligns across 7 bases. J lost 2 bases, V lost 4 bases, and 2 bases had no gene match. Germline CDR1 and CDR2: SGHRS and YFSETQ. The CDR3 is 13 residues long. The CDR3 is CASSRDSNTEAFF. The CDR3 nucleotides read TGCGCCAGCAGCCGGGACAGCAACACTGAAGCTTTCTTT.

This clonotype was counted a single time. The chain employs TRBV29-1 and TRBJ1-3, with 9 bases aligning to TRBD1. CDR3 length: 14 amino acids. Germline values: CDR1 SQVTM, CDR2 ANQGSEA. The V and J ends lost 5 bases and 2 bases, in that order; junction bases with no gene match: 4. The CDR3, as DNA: TGCAGCGTTCGGACAGGGGAGGCTGGAAACACCATATATTTT. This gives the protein CSVRTGEAGNTIYF.

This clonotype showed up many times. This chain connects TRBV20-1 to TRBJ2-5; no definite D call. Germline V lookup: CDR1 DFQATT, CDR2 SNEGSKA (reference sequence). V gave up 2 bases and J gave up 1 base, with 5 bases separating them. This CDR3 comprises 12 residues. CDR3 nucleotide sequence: TGCAGTGCTAGAAAGACCCAAGAGACCCAGTACTTC. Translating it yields CSARKTQETQYF.

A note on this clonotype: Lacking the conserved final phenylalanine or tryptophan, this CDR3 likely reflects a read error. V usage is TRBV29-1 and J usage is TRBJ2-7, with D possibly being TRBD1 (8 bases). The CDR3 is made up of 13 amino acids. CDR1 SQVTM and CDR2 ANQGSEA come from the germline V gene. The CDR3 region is CTGGTGLAYEQYL. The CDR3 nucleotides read TGCACCGGTGGGACAGGACTAGCCTACGAGCAGTACCTC.

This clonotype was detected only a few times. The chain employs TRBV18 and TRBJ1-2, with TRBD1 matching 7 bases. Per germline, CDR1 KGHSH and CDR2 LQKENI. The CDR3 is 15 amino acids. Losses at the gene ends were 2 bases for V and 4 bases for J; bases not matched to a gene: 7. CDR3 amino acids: CASSPAGGGGYGYTF. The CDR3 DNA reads TGTGCCAGCTCACCAGCAGGGGGAGGAGGCTATGGCTACACCTTC. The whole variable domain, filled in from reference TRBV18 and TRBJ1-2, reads NAGVMQNPRHLVRRRGQEARLRCSPMKGHSHVYWYRQLPEEGLKFMVYLQKENIIDESGMPKERFSAEFPKEGPSILRIQQVVRGDSAAYFCASSPAGGGGYGYTFGSGTRLTVV.

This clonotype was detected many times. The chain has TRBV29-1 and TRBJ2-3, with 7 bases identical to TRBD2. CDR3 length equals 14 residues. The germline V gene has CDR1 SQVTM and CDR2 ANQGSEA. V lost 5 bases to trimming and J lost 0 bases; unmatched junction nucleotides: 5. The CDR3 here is CSVIPGGSTDTQYF. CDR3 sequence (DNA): TGCAGCGTTATTCCCGGGGGGAGCACAGATACGCAGTATTTT.

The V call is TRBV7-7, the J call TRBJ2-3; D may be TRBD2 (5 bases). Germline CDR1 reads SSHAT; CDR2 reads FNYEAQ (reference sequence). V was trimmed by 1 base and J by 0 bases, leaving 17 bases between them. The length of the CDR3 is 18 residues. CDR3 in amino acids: CASSLGRADGPSTDTQYF. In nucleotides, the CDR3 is TGTGCCAGCAGCTTAGGGCGGGCGGATGGTCCGAGCACAGATACGCAGTATTTT. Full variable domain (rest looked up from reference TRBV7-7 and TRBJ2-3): GAGVSQSPRYKVTKRGQDVTLRCDPISSHATLYWYQQALGQGPEFLTYFNYEAQPDKSGLPSDRFSAERPEGSISTLTIQRTEQRDSAMYRCASSLGRADGPSTDTQYFGPGTRLTVL.

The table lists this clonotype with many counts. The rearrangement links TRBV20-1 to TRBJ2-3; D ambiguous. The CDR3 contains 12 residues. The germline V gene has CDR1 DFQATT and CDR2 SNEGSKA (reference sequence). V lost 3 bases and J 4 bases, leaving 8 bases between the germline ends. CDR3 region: CSASWVADTQYF. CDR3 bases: TGCAGTGCTAGTTGGGTCGCAGATACGCAGTATTTT.

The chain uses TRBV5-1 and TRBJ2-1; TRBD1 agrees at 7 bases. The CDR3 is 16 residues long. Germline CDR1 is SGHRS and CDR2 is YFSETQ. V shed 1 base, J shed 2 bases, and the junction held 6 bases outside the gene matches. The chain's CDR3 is CASSLYQGQTYNEQFF. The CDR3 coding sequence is TGCGCCAGCAGCTTGTATCAGGGACAGACCTACAATGAGCAGTTCTTC.

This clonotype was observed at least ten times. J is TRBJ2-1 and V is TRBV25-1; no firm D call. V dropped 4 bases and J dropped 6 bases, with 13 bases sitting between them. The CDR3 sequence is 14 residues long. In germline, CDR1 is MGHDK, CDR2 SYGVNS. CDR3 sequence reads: CASSGIARFNEQFF. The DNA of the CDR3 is TGTGCCAGCAGTGGTATCGCTAGGTTCAATGAGCAGTTCTTC.

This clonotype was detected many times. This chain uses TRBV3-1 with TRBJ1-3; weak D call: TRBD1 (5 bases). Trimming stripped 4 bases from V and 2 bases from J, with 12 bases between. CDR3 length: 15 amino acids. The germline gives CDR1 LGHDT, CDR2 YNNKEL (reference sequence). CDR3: CASSPGWGAGNTIYF. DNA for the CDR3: TGTGCCAGCAGCCCAGGATGGGGCGCTGGAAACACCATATATTTT.

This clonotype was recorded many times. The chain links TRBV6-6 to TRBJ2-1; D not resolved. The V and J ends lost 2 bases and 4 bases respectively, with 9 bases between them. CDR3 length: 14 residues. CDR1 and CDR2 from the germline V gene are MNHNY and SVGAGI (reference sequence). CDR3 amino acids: CASSYSATYNEQFF. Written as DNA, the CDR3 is TGTGCCAGCAGTTACAGTGCCACATACAATGAGCAGTTCTTC.